Presented here are 28 T cell receptor beta chains from one specimen sequenced in a study of yellow fever vaccine responses in identical twins. Each CDR3 protein is one row after TCRdb ran MiXCR on the RT-PCR reads. The table has 2,000 to 2,500 distinct CDR3 sequences, approximately 80% seen once. The specimen comprised T cells from blood (PBMCs), unsorted or a sorted subset (not recorded which), sampled before or after yellow fever vaccination (not recorded which). The receptors derive from a woman under 30 who received the yellow fever vaccine.

This rearrangement joins TRBV6-5 to TRBJ2-7; D perhaps matches TRBD2 (5 bases). The germline V gene has CDR1 MNHEY and CDR2 SVGAGI. The ends were cut back, 2 bases at V and 3 bases at J, with 14 bases in the middle. CDR3 length equals 15 residues. The CDR3 DNA reads as TGTGCCAGCAGTTACGCTCAGGAGGCAGGCTACGAGCAGTACTTC. It translates to CASSYAQEAGYEQYF.

V is TRBV7-4 and J is TRBJ1-5; no reliable D call. The V end was cut by 4 bases, the J end by 1 base, with 8 bases between. The CDR3 spans 14 residues. CDR1 is SGHVT and CDR2 is SQSDAQ in the germline V gene. Here the CDR3 DNA reads TGTGCCAGCAGCTCGACGGGGAGCAATCAGCCCCAGCATTTT. Amino acid sequence: CASSSTGSNQPQHF.

The gene calls are TRBV24-1 and TRBJ1-1; D call uncertain. The V and J ends lost 6 bases and 1 base respectively, with 8 bases between them. The CDR3 sequence is 13 residues long. Germline lookup yields CDR1 KGHDR and CDR2 SFDVKD. In DNA, the CDR3 is TGTGCCACCAGTTTAGGAGGGAACACTGAAGCTTTCTTT. This encodes CATSLGGNTEAFF.

This chain connects TRBV18 to TRBJ2-3; D remains unclear. The V end lost 3 bases, the J end lost 5 bases, and 12 bases lay between the germline ends. Germline V gene data show CDR1 as KGHSH and CDR2 as LQKENI. The CDR3 extends over 14 amino acids. The CDR3 sequence: CASSPSVYRDTQYF. CDR3 bases: TGTGCCAGCTCACCCAGCGTTTATCGAGATACGCAGTATTTT.

The chain links TRBV3-1 to TRBJ1-1, with 8 bases aligning to TRBD1. J gave up 5 bases and V 0 bases, and 5 bases lay outside the gene matches. This CDR3 has 15 residues. The germline CDR1 and CDR2 sequences are LGHDT and YNNKEL (reference sequence). CDR3 loop: CASSQDNRGYTEAFF. The CDR3 DNA reads as TGTGCCAGCAGCCAAGATAACAGGGGGTATACTGAAGCTTTCTTT.

The V gene is TRBV11-1, the J gene TRBJ2-1, with TRBD2 identical over 11 bases. V dropped 4 bases and J dropped 8; count of bases not matched to a gene: 10. Germline CDR1 is SGHAT and CDR2 is FQDESV (reference sequence). There are 16 residues in the CDR3. The CDR3 sequence is CASSSIKTSGNDEQFF. For the CDR3, the DNA is TGTGCCAGCAGCTCCATTAAGACTAGCGGGAATGATGAGCAGTTCTTC.

The chain carries TRBV29-1 and TRBJ2-4; the D is unclear. The CDR3 covers 13 residues. CDR1 and CDR2 from the germline V gene are SQVTM and ANQGSEA. V was shortened by 2 bases and J by 1 base, with 6 bases between the two germline ends. CDR3 in DNA: TGCAGCGTTGAAAAGTCGGCCAAAAACATTCAGTACTTC. Translation gives CSVEKSAKNIQYF.

This clonotype was seen more than once but under ten times. The J gene is TRBJ2-1, the V gene TRBV11-1; TRBD2 aligns across 10 bases. CDR1 is SGHAT, CDR2 FQDESV, per germline (reference sequence). This CDR3 is 13 amino acids long. With V trimmed by 5 bases and J by 13 bases, 8 bases remained unmatched. CDR3 in DNA: TGTGCCAGCAGCCCTCTGGAGCGGGAGGGCCAGTTCTTC. This sequence encodes CASSPLEREGQFF.

This CDR3 reads CASSPGQGETQYF. The CDR3 DNA follows: TGCGCCAGCAGCCCGGGACAGGGAGAGACCCAGTACTTC. The chain links TRBV5-1 to TRBJ2-5, with 9 nucleotides matching TRBD1. Germline assignment: CDR1 SGHRS and CDR2 YFSETQ. The trim removed 4 bases at V and 4 bases at J, leaving 2 bases unmatched. CDR3 length: 13 amino acids.

The rearrangement joins TRBV10-1 to TRBJ2-2; D is uncertain. The germline V gene encodes CDR1 WNHNN and CDR2 SYGVQD (reference sequence). The CDR3 is 12 amino acids. Deletions cut 2 bases from V and 5 bases from J, with 3 bases between. The CDR3 protein is CASSEQTGELFF. The CDR3 DNA sequence: TGCGCCAGCAGTGAGCAGACCGGGGAGCTGTTTTTT.

This chain joins TRBV14 and TRBJ2-1; TRBD2 is a possible D gene (6 bases). The CDR3 runs to 17 residues. Germline V gives CDR1 SGHDN, CDR2 FVKESK. V lost 1 base and J lost 8, with 21 bases in between. The CDR3 loop is CASSQVGRPGRFDEQFF. The CDR3 bases are TGTGCCAGCAGCCAAGTTGGGAGGCCAGGCAGATTCGATGAGCAGTTCTTC.

The chain combines TRBV11-1 with TRBJ1-1; 7 bases agree with TRBD1. Germline V gene lookup returns CDR1 SGHAT and CDR2 FQDESV (reference sequence). The V and J ends lost 5 bases and 5 bases, in that order; junction bases with no gene match: 8. This CDR3 comprises 14 residues. For the CDR3, the DNA is TGTGCCAGCAGCGCAAGACAGGGATCTACTGAAGCTTTCTTT. Translation gives CASSARQGSTEAFF.

This sequence joins TRBV5-6 and TRBJ2-2; no clear D. CDR1 SGHDT and CDR2 YYEEEE come from the germline V gene. The CDR3 covers 14 residues. Trimming stripped 1 base from V and 5 bases from J, with 9 bases between. For the CDR3, the DNA is TGTGCCAGCAGCTTGCGGATGGGGACCGGGGAGCTGTTTTTT. Translated, it gives CASSLRMGTGELFF. Complete variable domain (other parts from reference TRBV5-6 and TRBJ2-2): DAGVTQSPTHLIKTRGQQVTLRCSPKSGHDTVSWYQQALGQGPQFIFQYYEEEERQRGNFPDRFSGHQFPNYSSELNVNALLLGDSALYLCASSLRMGTGELFFGEGSRLTVL.

By share, this clonotype ranks as large. The chain joins TRBV15 to TRBJ1-1, with 7 bases that match TRBD1. J was trimmed by 7 bases and V by 5 bases; bases with no gene match: 4. Germline CDR1 reads LNHNV; CDR2 reads YYDKDF (reference sequence). The length of the CDR3 is 12 residues. The CDR3 reads CATSRQGVEAFF. The CDR3 nucleotides read TGTGCCACCAGCCGACAGGGTGTTGAAGCTTTCTTT.

DNA of the CDR3: TGTGCCAGCAGCGCGAGTCGACCAATCGGGGAGCTGTTTTTT. Amino acid sequence: CASSASRPIGELFF. The genes are TRBV14 and TRBJ2-2; no firm D call. The CDR3 loop spans 14 amino acids. The V and J ends lost 5 bases and 7 bases respectively, with 14 bases between them. Germline V CDR1 and CDR2: SGHDN, FVKESK.

The chain carries TRBV15 and TRBJ1-5; D might be TRBD1 (6 bases). V was cut by 0 bases and J by 7 bases, with 13 bases left in between. The germline V gene encodes CDR1 LNHNV and CDR2 YYDKDF (reference sequence). The CDR3 consists of 15 residues. Here the CDR3 reads CATSRDRGSKQPQHF. CDR3 bases: TGTGCCACCAGCAGAGATAGGGGGTCGAAACAGCCCCAGCATTTT.

The J gene is TRBJ2-3, the V gene TRBV7-3, with D unresolved. From germline, CDR1 is SGHTA and CDR2 FQGTGA. The length of the CDR3 is 14 residues. V dropped 1 base and J dropped 4 bases, with 9 bases sitting between them. The CDR3 sequence is CASSLKPVPDTQYF. The CDR3 DNA sequence: TGTGCCAGCAGCTTAAAGCCGGTCCCAGATACGCAGTATTTT.

The J gene is TRBJ2-2, the V gene TRBV27, with 7 bases matching TRBD2. The germline gives CDR1 MNHEY, CDR2 SMNVEV (reference sequence). The CDR3 length is 13 residues. J was trimmed by 5 bases and V by 5 bases; bases with no gene match: 2. The CDR3 DNA reads as TGTGCCAGCAGTCAAGCGGGAACCGGGGAGCTGTTTTTT. This codes for CASSQAGTGELFF.

The genes are TRBV5-1 and TRBJ2-3; TRBD1 matches at 9 bases. This CDR3 comprises 15 residues. CDR1 and CDR2 from the germline V gene are SGHRS and YFSETQ. V lost 4 bases, J lost 5 bases, and 8 bases stayed unmatched. The CDR3 DNA follows: TGCGCCAGCAGCCCGGGGGACAGGGTAGAAGATACGCAGTATTTT. It specifies CASSPGDRVEDTQYF.

The chain uses TRBV11-1 and TRBJ1-2; TRBD1 is a possible D gene (6 bases). Trimming removed 0 bases from V and 8 bases from J, with 10 bases in between. The CDR3 consists of 13 residues. Per germline, CDR1 SGHAT and CDR2 FQDESV (reference sequence). CDR3 bases: TGTGCCAGCAGCTTAGCGGGGGCGCGGGGCTACACCTTC. Translation gives CASSLAGARGYTF.

The chain uses TRBV9 and TRBJ1-1, with a weak D call TRBD1 (6 bases). CDR1 and CDR2 from the germline V gene are SGDLS and YYNGEE. The CDR3 loop spans 15 amino acids. Between the trimmed V and J ends, which lost 0 bases and 2 bases, there was a span of 11 bases. CDR3 nucleotide sequence: TGTGCCAGCAGCGTAGGACAGGCGTTAAACACTGAAGCTTTCTTT. Translation: CASSVGQALNTEAFF. Drawing the rest from reference TRBV9 and TRBJ1-1, the complete variable domain is DSGVTQTPKHLITATGQRVTLRCSPRSGDLSVYWYQQSLDQGLQFLIQYYNGEERAKGNILERFSAQQFPDLHSELNLSSLELGDSALYFCASSVGQALNTEAFFGQGTRLTVV.

The chain recombines TRBV7-1 with TRBJ2-2; perhaps TRBD2 as D (7 bases). TRBV7-1 qualifies as an ORF whose function is uncertain. Trimming stripped 5 bases from V and 6 bases from J, with 16 bases between. This CDR3 has 15 amino acids. The CDR3 DNA follows: TGTGCCAGCAGCCTCCCCGGGGGGCAAGCCGGGGAGCTGTTTTTT. Translation: CASSLPGGQAGELFF.

The chain links TRBV11-3 to TRBJ2-7; D is ambiguous. From germline, CDR1 is SGHNT and CDR2 YENEEA. This CDR3 spans 13 amino acids. Trimming took off 6 bases at V and 2 bases at J, with 11 bases between the two ends. The chain's CDR3 is CASSPTATYEQYF. The CDR3, as DNA: TGTGCCAGCAGTCCTACAGCGACCTACGAGCAGTACTTC.

This chain's CDR3 is CASSSDRGFETQYF. The CDR3 DNA is TGTGCCAGCAGCTCTGACAGGGGGTTTGAGACCCAGTACTTC. The chain uses TRBV5-6 and TRBJ2-5; 9 nucleotides match TRBD1. Losses at the gene ends were 3 bases for V and 5 bases for J; bases not matched to a gene: 5. The V gene's germline CDR1 is SGHDT and CDR2 YYEEEE. The CDR3 has 14 amino acids.

The chain's CDR3 is CASSPAEGTGTQYF. CDR3 in DNA: TGTGCCAGCAGCCCCGCAGAGGGCACAGGGACCCAGTACTTC. V is TRBV7-6 and J is TRBJ2-5, with D perhaps being TRBD1 or TRBD2 (5 bases each). The V end lost 5 bases, the J end lost 7 bases, and 17 bases lay between the germline ends. The length of the CDR3 is 14 residues. The germline V gene has CDR1 SGHVS and CDR2 FNYEAQ.

V gene TRBV11-3 combines with J gene TRBJ2-2, with TRBD1 matching 9 bases. Looked up from germline, CDR1 is SGHNT and CDR2 is YENEEA. V lost 3 bases and J lost 3; bases outside the gene matches: 8. The CDR3 is 17 amino acids. CDR3: CASSFPRDRVYTGELFF. The CDR3 region has the DNA TGTGCCAGCAGCTTCCCCCGGGACAGGGTGTACACCGGGGAGCTGTTTTTT. The full variable domain, rest sourced from reference TRBV11-3 and TRBJ2-2, is EAGVVQSPRYKIIEKKQPVAFWCNPISGHNTLYWYLQNLGQGPELLIRYENEEAVDDSQLPKDRFSAERLKGVDSTLKIQPAELGDSAVYLCASSFPRDRVYTGELFFGEGSRLTVL.

V gene TRBV3-1 combines with J gene TRBJ2-3, with 7 positions matching TRBD2. After removal of 4 bases from V and 2 bases from J, the junction contained 3 bases not matched to a gene. Germline CDR1 is LGHDT and CDR2 is YNNKEL (reference sequence). The CDR3 has 14 residues. CDR3 sequence reads: CASSREGFTDTQYF. For the CDR3, the DNA is TGTGCCAGCAGCCGGGAGGGCTTCACAGATACGCAGTATTTT.

The chain links TRBV29-1 to TRBJ2-3, with unresolved D. Germline assignment: CDR1 SQVTM and CDR2 ANQGSEA. This CDR3 comprises 10 residues. The V end was cut by 6 bases, the J end by 1 base, with 2 bases between. The CDR3 DNA reads TGCAGCGTGGGCACAGATACGCAGTATTTT. Protein sequence: CSVGTDTQYF.